These T cell receptor beta chains were read from a single sample in a study of T cells in Graves' hyperthyroidism and ophthalmopathy. TCRdb re-analysed the multiplex PCR reads in MiXCR, keeping a single row per CDR3 protein. The repertoire holds about 500,000 distinct CDR3 sequences, with approximately 15% as singletons. Sequences were obtained from blood. These receptors came from a woman between 18 and 29 years old with Graves' hyperthyroidism. Each CDR3 is given with its conserved first and last residue. The order of the fields is clone size, J gene, V gene, D gene, CDR3 protein, CDR3 DNA. A D gene is named only where the DNA matches it firmly. Not every row has a clone size; where given, it reads once, few, many or a size class.

clone size: many
J gene: TRBJ2-5
V gene: TRBV12-3/TRBV12-4
D gene: TRBD1
CDR3 protein: CASSPRTGEETQYF
CDR3 DNA: TGTGCCAGCAGTCCCCGGACAGGGGAAGAGACCCAGTACTTC

clone size: many
J gene: TRBJ2-1
V gene: TRBV11-2
D gene: NA
CDR3 protein: CASSLVRGYNEQFF
CDR3 DNA: TGTGCCAGCAGCTTAGTTAGGGGGTACAATGAGCAGTTCTTC

clone size: many
J gene: TRBJ2-5
V gene: TRBV15
D gene: NA
CDR3 protein: CATSRDLGRQETQYF
CDR3 DNA: TGTGCCACCAGCAGAGATCTGGGACGACAAGAGACCCAGTACTTC

clone size: NA
J gene: TRBJ2-3
V gene: TRBV3-1
D gene: NA
CDR3 protein: CASSQDRGGVLSPTQYF
CDR3 DNA: TGTGCCAGCAGCCAAGATAGGGGAGGAGTACTTTCCCCTACGCAGTATTTT

clone size: few
J gene: TRBJ2-7
V gene: TRBV19
D gene: NA
CDR3 protein: CASSIRRGGAYEQYF
CDR3 DNA: TGTGCCAGTAGTATCCGGAGGGGGGGGGCCTACGAGCAGTACTTC

clone size: NA
J gene: TRBJ2-3
V gene: TRBV11-2
D gene: NA
CDR3 protein: CASSLDYLSTDTQYF
CDR3 DNA: TGTGCCAGCAGCTTGGACTACCTCAGCACAGATACGCAGTATTTT

clone size: NA
J gene: TRBJ1-5
V gene: TRBV30
D gene: NA
CDR3 protein: CAWSQGRTNQPQHF
CDR3 DNA: TGTGCCTGGAGTCAGGGGAGAACAAATCAGCCCCAGCATTTT

clone size: many
J gene: TRBJ2-5
V gene: TRBV12-3/TRBV12-4
D gene: NA
CDR3 protein: CASSTGFQETQYF
CDR3 DNA: TGTGCCAGCAGTACTGGATTCCAAGAGACCCAGTACTTC

clone size: few
J gene: TRBJ2-1
V gene: TRBV5-1
D gene: NA
CDR3 protein: CASSSQAGATIYEQFF
CDR3 DNA: TGCGCCAGCAGCTCCCAGGCCGGGGCCACAATTTATGAGCAGTTCTTC

clone size: NA
J gene: TRBJ2-1
V gene: TRBV24-1
D gene: TRBD1
CDR3 protein: CATSASTGANEQFF
CDR3 DNA: TGTGCCACCAGTGCCTCGACAGGGGCCAATGAGCAGTTCTTC

clone size: many
J gene: TRBJ2-2
V gene: TRBV7-9
D gene: NA
CDR3 protein: CASSLREAAKSGELFF
CDR3 DNA: TGTGCCAGCAGCTTAAGGGAGGCTGCTAAAAGCGGGGAGCTGTTTTTT

clone size: many
J gene: TRBJ1-5
V gene: TRBV3-1
D gene: NA
CDR3 protein: CASSPTGNSNQPQHF
CDR3 DNA: TGTGCCAGCAGCCCCACGGGGAATAGCAATCAGCCCCAGCATTTT

clone size: NA
J gene: TRBJ1-2
V gene: TRBV27
D gene: NA
CDR3 protein: CASSALGGFLGYGYTF
CDR3 DNA: TGTGCCAGCAGCGCATTGGGGGGTTTCTTGGGCTATGGCTACACCTTC

clone size: many
J gene: TRBJ2-7
V gene: TRBV28
D gene: TRBD2
CDR3 protein: CASSLDSVSSGSGEQYF
CDR3 DNA: TGTGCCAGCAGTTTGGATTCGGTGTCTAGCGGGAGTGGCGAGCAGTACTTC

clone size: many
J gene: TRBJ1-3
V gene: TRBV15
D gene: NA
CDR3 protein: CATRAPGTEHGTIYF
CDR3 DNA: TGTGCCACCAGAGCCCCCGGGACCGAGCATGGTACCATATATTTT

clone size: NA
J gene: TRBJ2-7
V gene: TRBV6-2/TRBV6-3
D gene: NA
CDR3 protein: CATRDEKQYF
CDR3 DNA: TGTGCCACCCGGGATGAAAAGCAGTACTTC

clone size: many
J gene: TRBJ1-1
V gene: TRBV27
D gene: NA
CDR3 protein: CASGSPVRDTEAFF
CDR3 DNA: TGTGCCAGCGGGTCCCCAGTAAGGGACACTGAAGCTTTCTTT

clone size: NA
J gene: TRBJ2-7
V gene: TRBV30
D gene: TRBD1
CDR3 protein: CAWRALRTGGVDGQYF
CDR3 DNA: TGTGCCTGGAGGGCACTCCGGACAGGGGGCGTTGACGGGCAGTACTTC

clone size: many
J gene: TRBJ2-7
V gene: TRBV3-1
D gene: NA
CDR3 protein: CASSQSPGAYSYEQYF
CDR3 DNA: TGTGCCAGCAGCCAATCCCCGGGGGCGTACTCCTACGAGCAGTACTTC

clone size: many
J gene: TRBJ1-1
V gene: TRBV9
D gene: TRBD1
CDR3 protein: CASSGLQGTLNTEAFF
CDR3 DNA: TGTGCCAGCAGCGGGTTACAGGGGACCTTGAACACTGAAGCTTTCTTT

clone size: many
J gene: TRBJ1-2
V gene: TRBV10-3
D gene: NA
CDR3 protein: CAISELRDTRGYTF
CDR3 DNA: TGTGCCATCAGTGAACTGAGGGACACGCGGGGCTACACCTTC

clone size: many
J gene: TRBJ2-3
V gene: TRBV11-3
D gene: NA
CDR3 protein: CASSSNGADTQYF
CDR3 DNA: TGTGCCAGCAGCTCGAACGGGGCCGATACGCAGTATTTT

clone size: NA
J gene: TRBJ1-4
V gene: TRBV20-1
D gene: NA
CDR3 protein: CSAYGATNEKLFF
CDR3 DNA: TGCAGTGCTTATGGTGCAACTAATGAAAAACTGTTTTTT

clone size: NA
J gene: TRBJ2-5
V gene: TRBV7-3
D gene: NA
CDR3 protein: CASSPWASTQETQYF
CDR3 DNA: TGTGCCAGCAGCCCCTGGGCTAGCACCCAAGAGACCCAGTACTTC

clone size: NA
J gene: TRBJ2-3
V gene: TRBV24-1
D gene: NA
CDR3 protein: CATSDGGFRSDTQYF
CDR3 DNA: TGTGCCACCAGTGATGGTGGTTTTCGTTCGGATACGCAGTATTTT

clone size: many
J gene: TRBJ1-6
V gene: TRBV10-3
D gene: TRBD1
CDR3 protein: CAISPTGDSNSPLHF
CDR3 DNA: TGTGCCATCAGCCCGACAGGGGATAGTAATTCACCCCTCCACTTT

clone size: many
J gene: TRBJ2-2
V gene: TRBV24-1
D gene: TRBD1
CDR3 protein: CATSDTGTGGTGELFF
CDR3 DNA: TGTGCCACCAGTGATACCGGGACAGGGGGAACCGGGGAGCTGTTTTTT

clone size: NA
J gene: TRBJ2-5
V gene: TRBV11-3
D gene: NA
CDR3 protein: CASSGPGGQETQYF
CDR3 DNA: TGTGCCAGCAGTGGACCTGGCGGCCAAGAGACCCAGTACTTC

clone size: NA
J gene: TRBJ1-6
V gene: TRBV4-1
D gene: TRBD1
CDR3 protein: CASSQAGQEDNSPLHF
CDR3 DNA: TGCGCCAGCAGCCAAGCGGGACAGGAGGATAATTCACCCCTCCACTTT

clone size: few
J gene: TRBJ1-4
V gene: TRBV5-6
D gene: TRBD1
CDR3 protein: CASSPRRTGVGEKLFF
CDR3 DNA: TGTGCCAGCAGCCCCAGGAGGACAGGGGTCGGGGAAAAACTGTTTTTT

clone size: many
J gene: TRBJ2-3
V gene: TRBV11-2
D gene: NA
CDR3 protein: CASSPDGTNTQYF
CDR3 DNA: TGTGCCAGCAGCCCGGACGGCACGAATACGCAGTATTTT

clone size: many
J gene: TRBJ1-1
V gene: TRBV5-1
D gene: TRBD1
CDR3 protein: CASSLNGQGVNTEAFF
CDR3 DNA: TGCGCCAGCAGCTTGAACGGGCAGGGGGTGAACACTGAAGCTTTCTTT

clone size: few
J gene: TRBJ1-1
V gene: TRBV19
D gene: NA
CDR3 protein: CASSIMNTKAFF
CDR3 DNA: TGTGCCAGTAGTATTATGAACACTAAAGCTTTCTTT

clone size: many
J gene: TRBJ1-2
V gene: TRBV10-3
D gene: NA
CDR3 protein: CAISDQGPNYGYTF
CDR3 DNA: TGTGCCATCAGTGATCAGGGCCCTAACTATGGCTACACCTTC

clone size: many
J gene: TRBJ1-1
V gene: TRBV10-1
D gene: TRBD1
CDR3 protein: CASSETRTGDTEAFF
CDR3 DNA: TGCGCCAGCAGTGAGACAAGGACAGGCGACACTGAAGCTTTCTTT

clone size: many
J gene: TRBJ1-1
V gene: TRBV29-1
D gene: NA
CDR3 protein: CSVEGGLGTEAFF
CDR3 DNA: TGCAGCGTTGAGGGGGGTTTGGGCACTGAAGCTTTCTTT

clone size: NA
J gene: TRBJ2-1
V gene: TRBV19
D gene: TRBD1
CDR3 protein: CASTQGEGSYNEQFF
CDR3 DNA: TGTGCCAGTACCCAGGGGGAAGGGTCCTACAATGAGCAGTTCTTC

clone size: few
J gene: TRBJ1-5
V gene: TRBV2
D gene: NA
CDR3 protein: CASREMLCNQPQHF
CDR3 DNA: TGTGCCAGCAGAGAGATGCTCTGCAATCAGCCCCAGCATTTT

clone size: few
J gene: TRBJ1-5
V gene: TRBV6-1
D gene: NA
CDR3 protein: CASSAPGRAMSNQPQHF
CDR3 DNA: TGTGCCAGCAGTGCGCCCGGGAGGGCAATGAGCAATCAGCCCCAGCATTTT

clone size: many
J gene: TRBJ2-1
V gene: TRBV7-7
D gene: TRBD2
CDR3 protein: CASSRDLAGGGNEQFF
CDR3 DNA: TGTGCTAGCAGCCGAGATCTAGCGGGAGGAGGTAATGAGCAGTTCTTC

clone size: many
J gene: TRBJ2-3
V gene: TRBV29-1
D gene: TRBD2
CDR3 protein: CSVATSGSITDTQYF
CDR3 DNA: TGCAGCGTTGCGACTAGCGGGAGTATAACAGATACGCAGTATTTT

clone size: many
J gene: TRBJ1-1
V gene: TRBV20-1
D gene: NA
CDR3 protein: CSAKRLQARGNEAFF
CDR3 DNA: TGCAGTGCTAAGCGATTACAAGCGCGGGGGAATGAAGCTTTCTTT

clone size: once
J gene: TRBJ2-7
V gene: TRBV28
D gene: TRBD1
CDR3 protein: CASSISGGGYEQYF
CDR3 DNA: TGTGCCAGCAGTATCTCAGGGGGCGGCTACGAGCAGTACTTC

clone size: few
J gene: TRBJ2-3
V gene: TRBV20-1
D gene: NA
CDR3 protein: CSARGLSTDTQYF
CDR3 DNA: TGCAGTGCTAGGGGGCTTAGCACAGATACGCAGTATTTT

clone size: NA
J gene: TRBJ2-7
V gene: TRBV18
D gene: NA
CDR3 protein: CASSPKRTGEQYF
CDR3 DNA: TGTGCCAGCTCACCAAAACGAACGGGGGAGCAGTACTTC